The entry that follows covers one TCR beta chain sequence. Its antigen is undetermined. The V gene's germline CDR1 is SGHNT and CDR2 YENEEA. The CDR3 loop spans 18 amino acids. Germline trimming cut 1 base from V and 5 bases from J; bases unmatched to any gene: 12. Donors came from a validation cohort of about 110 subjects, distinct from the first 666-subject cohort. This entry is derived from a study of cytomegalovirus exposure and HLA in healthy donors. General study findings and limits: Overall, about 160 TCR beta chains were annotated as cytomegalovirus-associated. Confirmation was obtained in vitro that three CMV-associated chains are specific for CMV antigens. Reports described diagnosis of cytomegalovirus status by the classifier as highly specific and sensitive.

Sequenced by immunoSEQ multiplex PCR; TCRdb stores in-frame clones only, minus some. This sample has some 69,000 clones; nearly 96% occur once, and the top ten carry roughly 4.3%. Sequencing input: PBMCs. This receptor was obtained from a woman aged 18 to 35 in good health and CMV-seropositive. The V call is TRBV11-3, the J call TRBJ1-4; 8 positions agree with TRBD1. The CDR3 loop is CASSLAGWTGKENEKLFF. The CDR3 DNA sequence: TGTGCCAGCAGCTTAGCCGGGTGGACAGGGAAGGAAAATGAAAAACTGTTTTTT.